The 27 T cell receptor beta chains below come from one sample, sequenced in a study of T cells in Graves' hyperthyroidism and ophthalmopathy. RNA transcripts provided the source from which TCR beta CDR3 regions were amplified. Initially, a first-round RT-PCR of the TCR CDR3 employed the HTBI primer set. TCRdb independently ran MiXCR on the multiplex PCR reads; one entry per CDR3 protein. The data show 660,000 or so distinct CDR3 sequences, under 25% seen once. Sequencing was carried out using blood. The receptors come from a man under 40 with Graves' ophthalmopathy.

The rearrangement joins TRBV7-9 to TRBJ2-7; D is perhaps TRBD1 (5 bases). Looked up from germline, CDR1 is SEHNR and CDR2 is FQNEAQ (reference sequence). The CDR3 has 14 residues. The V end was cut by 4 bases, the J end by 3 bases, with 13 bases between. CDR3 sequence reads: CASSSFLTDYEQYF. The CDR3 DNA reads TGTGCCAGCAGCTCTTTTCTGACAGACTACGAGCAGTACTTC.

Ten or more counts support this clonotype. J is TRBJ2-1 and V is TRBV7-2, with D perhaps TRBD2 (6 bases). The CDR3 runs 14 residues. Trimming shortened V by 2 bases and J by 7 bases, and 12 bases separated the two germline ends. Germline CDR1 is SGHTA and CDR2 is FQGNSA. The CDR3 DNA sequence: TGTGCCAGCAGCTTACGTGGCGGGACGAATGAGCAGTTCTTC. Its protein product is CASSLRGGTNEQFF.

This clonotype was detected a few times. The rearrangement joins TRBV13 to TRBJ2-3, with TRBD2 as a possible D gene (5 bases). Germline loops: CDR1 PRHDT, CDR2 FYEKMQ (reference sequence). Trimming took off 3 bases at V and 4 bases at J, with 14 bases between the two ends. This CDR3 is 15 amino acids long. CDR3 DNA: TGTGCCAGCAGCTTCGGGAACCCCAATCCAGATACGCAGTATTTT. As protein: CASSFGNPNPDTQYF.

This clonotype was counted at least ten times. The J gene is TRBJ2-3, the V gene TRBV20-1; no firm D call. The CDR3 consists of 15 residues. The V end was cut by 5 bases, the J end by 0 bases, with 15 bases between. Germline V gives CDR1 DFQATT, CDR2 SNEGSKA (reference sequence). The CDR3, as DNA: TGCAGTGCTTCCTCAGGCTTAGGGAGCACAGATACGCAGTATTTT. Residues: CSASSGLGSTDTQYF.

The gene calls are TRBV12-3 or TRBV12-4 and TRBJ1-4; no reliable D call. The V end was cut by 3 bases, the J end by 6 bases, with 5 bases between. The CDR3 contains 12 residues. The CDR3 DNA follows: TGTGCCAGCAGTTTTTTGGATGAAAAACTGTTTTTT. Protein sequence: CASSFLDEKLFF.

This clonotype was seen at least ten times. This rearrangement joins TRBV11-3 to TRBJ2-1; D remains unclear. The ends were cut back, 5 bases at V and 0 bases at J, with 14 bases in the middle. CDR1 and CDR2 (germline): SGHNT, YENEEA. The CDR3 totals 16 residues. CDR3 in amino acids: CASSPGGSSSYNEQFF. As DNA, the CDR3 is TGTGCCAGCAGCCCGGGCGGCTCAAGCTCCTACAATGAGCAGTTCTTC.

This clonotype was found many times. The chain uses TRBV2 and TRBJ2-1, with 9 bases identical to TRBD2. The J segment lost 0 bases and the V segment lost 6 bases, leaving 3 bases of the junction unmatched. Germline V gene sequence: CDR1 SNHLY, CDR2 FYNNEI. The CDR3 is 15 amino acids. CDR3 bases: TGTGCCAGCAGAGCGACTAGCGGCTCCTACAATGAGCAGTTCTTC. As protein: CASRATSGSYNEQFF.

The sample holds many counts of this clonotype. The J gene is TRBJ2-1, the V gene TRBV5-1; 7 nucleotides agree with TRBD2. V was clipped by 3 bases and J by 1 base; unmatched bases: 4. Per the germline V gene, CDR1 is SGHRS and CDR2 is YFSETQ. The CDR3 consists of 15 residues. CDR3 sequence reads: CASSWSGGSYNEQFF. The CDR3 nucleotides are TGCGCCAGCAGCTGGTCGGGGGGATCCTACAATGAGCAGTTCTTC.

At least ten counts were recorded for this clonotype. This sequence joins TRBV30 and TRBJ2-7, with 9 bases that match TRBD2. The CDR3 has 13 amino acids. J was trimmed by 3 bases and V by 3 bases; bases with no gene match: 3. Germline V CDR1 and CDR2: GTSNPN, SVGIG (reference sequence). The CDR3 DNA follows: TGTGCCTGGAGAGATAGCGGGAGCTACGAGCAGTACTTC. This gives the protein CAWRDSGSYEQYF.

The chain's CDR3 is CASSPPLSGRTQYF. CDR3 DNA sequence: TGTGCCAGCAGCCCCCCCCTGAGCGGGAGAACCCAGTATTTT. The J gene is TRBJ2-3, the V gene TRBV28; 8 positions match TRBD2. This CDR3 has 14 residues. CDR1 is MDHEN and CDR2 is SYDVKM in the germline V gene. The junction had 14 bases not matched to a gene; V was cut back by 6 bases and J by 12 bases.

This clonotype was counted many times. This chain joins TRBV11-2 and TRBJ2-1, with TRBD2 as a possible D gene (5 bases). Germline V gene data show CDR1 as SGHAT and CDR2 as FQNNGV. There are 13 residues in the CDR3. Trimming took off 5 bases at V and 9 bases at J, with 14 bases between the two ends. The CDR3 loop reads CASSPVAGGEQFF. The CDR3 DNA follows: TGTGCCAGCAGCCCTGTGGCGGGTGGTGAGCAGTTCTTC.

The chain combines TRBV20-1 with TRBJ2-3; D might be TRBD2 (5 bases). The CDR3 extends over 13 amino acids. Per the germline V gene, CDR1 is DFQATT and CDR2 is SNEGSKA (reference sequence). With 6 bases removed from V and 2 bases from J, the gap between germline ends came to 12 bases. The CDR3 bases are TGCAGTGCCGACGTAGCGAACACAGATACGCAGTATTTT. As protein: CSADVANTDTQYF.

The V call is TRBV15, the J call TRBJ1-3; D call uncertain. Germline loops: CDR1 LNHNV, CDR2 YYDKDF (reference sequence). Trimming stripped 5 bases from V and 0 bases from J, with 14 bases between. The CDR3 totals 16 residues. CDR3 in amino acids: CATSPKAPFSGNTIYF. The CDR3 DNA reads as TGTGCCACCAGCCCTAAAGCACCGTTCTCTGGAAACACCATATATTTT.

This clonotype was seen a few times. The V gene is TRBV2, the J gene TRBJ2-5; the D gene is possibly TRBD2 (6 bases). CDR3 length equals 14 residues. Looked up from germline, CDR1 is SNHLY and CDR2 is FYNNEI. V lost 8 bases and J 5 bases, leaving 18 bases between the germline ends. This CDR3 is CASRVGGGTETQYF. The CDR3 nucleotides are TGTGCCAGCCGGGTGGGGGGAGGTACGGAGACCCAGTACTTC.

This clonotype showed up just a few times. The rearrangement uses TRBV24-1 and TRBJ2-3; TRBD1 agrees at 11 bases. This CDR3 region has 19 residues. Germline assignment: CDR1 KGHDR and CDR2 SFDVKD. The V gene end was trimmed by 0 bases and the J gene end by 5 bases; junction bases not matched to a gene: 12. The DNA for the CDR3 is TGTGCCACCAGTGATTTGACCCCTGACCTGGGACAGGGGGTAGATACGCAGTATTTT. Amino acids: CATSDLTPDLGQGVDTQYF.

The rearrangement joins TRBV6-1 to TRBJ2-5, with 9 bases matching TRBD1. The CDR3 length is 15 residues. Unmatched junction bases numbered 7, after V lost 4 bases and J lost 4 bases. Germline V gene lookup returns CDR1 MNHNS and CDR2 SASEGT. This chain's CDR3 is CASSVLDRGGETQYF. The CDR3 DNA reads TGTGCCAGCAGTGTTTTGGACAGGGGCGGAGAGACCCAGTACTTC.

This clonotype was detected a few times. The chain links TRBV7-9 to TRBJ2-7; 10 bases match TRBD1. V dropped 5 bases and J dropped 7; count of bases not matched to a gene: 20. Germline V gene lookup returns CDR1 SEHNR and CDR2 FQNEAQ (reference sequence). The CDR3 has 18 residues. In nucleotides, the CDR3 is TGTGCCAGCAGCAAAACACCGGGACAGGGGTTCCAGGGACCTGAGCAGTACTTC. Amino acids: CASSKTPGQGFQGPEQYF.

This clonotype was seen repeatedly, ten times or more. This chain connects TRBV3-1 to TRBJ2-7, with 8 bases lining up with TRBD2. The germline V gene has CDR1 LGHDT and CDR2 YNNKEL (reference sequence). CDR3 length: 15 amino acids. The V gene end was trimmed by 1 base and the J gene end by 6 bases; junction bases not matched to a gene: 8. This CDR3 is CASSQGDSGVFEQYF. In DNA, the CDR3 is TGTGCCAGCAGCCAAGGGGATAGCGGGGTCTTCGAGCAGTACTTC.

This rearrangement joins TRBV20-1 to TRBJ2-5; 10 nucleotides agree with TRBD2. The CDR3 has 17 residues. Trimming took 7 bases from V and 5 from J; bases not matched to a gene: 19. CDR1 is DFQATT and CDR2 is SNEGSKA in the germline V gene (reference sequence). The CDR3 loop is CSGKEASGGPRRETQYF. The CDR3 region has the DNA TGCAGTGGGAAAGAGGCTAGCGGGGGACCCCGGAGGGAGACCCAGTACTTC.

This clonotype appeared many times. The chain recombines TRBV6-1 with TRBJ2-7; D is possibly TRBD1 (6 bases). Between the trimmed V and J ends, which lost 0 bases and 0 bases, there was a span of 12 bases. The germline gives CDR1 MNHNS, CDR2 SASEGT. The CDR3 extends over 16 amino acids. The CDR3 bases are TGTGCCAGCAGTGAAGCTGGACAGCTAAGCTCCTACGAGCAGTACTTC. It yields the protein CASSEAGQLSSYEQYF.

The V gene is TRBV20-1, the J gene TRBJ1-5; 7 nucleotides agree with TRBD1. The CDR3 is 14 residues long. Germline V gene sequence: CDR1 DFQATT, CDR2 SNEGSKA (reference sequence). V trimming: 6 bases; J trimming: 2 bases; junction bases outside the gene matches: 7. CDR3 in amino acids: CSAQTGSGNQPQHF. As DNA, the CDR3 is TGCAGTGCCCAGACAGGGTCGGGCAATCAGCCCCAGCATTTT.

This clonotype came up many times. The chain combines TRBV20-1 with TRBJ2-3; TRBD2 aligns across 11 bases. Germline assignment: CDR1 DFQATT and CDR2 SNEGSKA (reference sequence). J gave up 2 bases and V 4 bases, and 8 bases lay outside the gene matches. This CDR3 has 16 residues. The CDR3 sequence is CSATLAGGFPTDTQYF. The CDR3 DNA follows: TGCAGTGCTACCCTAGCGGGAGGTTTTCCCACAGATACGCAGTATTTT.

The chain carries TRBV28 and TRBJ2-1; 8 nucleotides match TRBD1. The CDR3 runs 11 residues. The V segment lost 7 bases and the J segment 10 bases; nucleotides outside the gene matches: 3. Germline assignment: CDR1 MDHEN and CDR2 SYDVKM. This chain's CDR3 is CASTDRGEQFF. The DNA for the CDR3 is TGTGCCAGCACCGACAGGGGCGAGCAGTTCTTC.

This rearrangement joins TRBV14 to TRBJ2-7; no firm D call. The germline CDR1 and CDR2 sequences are SGHDN and FVKESK. This CDR3 is built from 14 residues. The V end lost 1 base, the J end lost 5 bases, and 12 bases lay between the germline ends. For the CDR3, the DNA is TGTGCCAGCAGCCAAGTATCCGGGTCTCACGAGCAGTACTTC. Encoded protein: CASSQVSGSHEQYF.

This clonotype was detected a few times. The chain carries TRBV11-2 and TRBJ2-2; 12 bases align to TRBD2. The V gene's germline CDR1 is SGHAT and CDR2 FQNNGV. The J segment lost 7 bases and the V segment lost 4 bases, leaving 4 bases of the junction unmatched. This CDR3 is built from 15 residues. This CDR3 reads CASSWTSGNGGELFF. In DNA form, the CDR3 reads TGTGCCAGCAGCTGGACTAGCGGGAACGGCGGGGAGCTGTTTTTT.

This clonotype was counted many times. The chain couples TRBV2 to TRBJ2-5; D gene ambiguous. The CDR3 extends over 14 amino acids. Trimming took off 0 bases at V and 4 bases at J, with 9 bases between the two ends. Germline CDR1 is SNHLY and CDR2 is FYNNEI. Here the CDR3 DNA reads TGTGCCAGCAGTGAAGCGGTACAGCTAGAGACCCAGTACTTC. Translation: CASSEAVQLETQYF.

This clonotype occurred a few times. Here the CDR3 DNA reads TGTGCCAGCAGTTACTTCGTTTCGGGACAGGGAGATGAAAAACTGTTTTTT. It specifies CASSYFVSGQGDEKLFF. This sequence joins TRBV6-5 and TRBJ1-4, with TRBD1 matching 9 bases. Germline CDR1 MNHEY, CDR2 SVGAGI. The CDR3 is 17 amino acids. V shed 1 base, J shed 6 bases, and the junction held 9 bases outside the gene matches.